This TCR beta chain appears in the sequencing data of a study of blood T cells in healthy people across ages. Healthy Caucasian individuals from Russia aged 6 to 90 were enrolled as donors. In each sample, at least 6 million PBMCs were isolated. Alongside a J-beta primer mix, a sample-barcoded 5' primer served in a second PCR lasting about 7 to 12 cycles. The yield of each sample was at least 2.5 million CDR3-containing paired-end reads. TCRdb redid the calling of the 5' RACE reads with MiXCR, one entry per CDR3 protein. The sample gives fewer than 2,000,000 distinct CDR3 sequences, 30% to 40% of which show up once; more than 20% is in the top ten. This clonotype was seen repeatedly, ten times or more. What it recognizes is unknown. After removal of 1 base from V and 2 bases from J, the junction contained 3 bases not matched to a gene. CDR3 size: 15 residues. Looked up from germline, CDR1 is SGHTA and CDR2 is FQGNSA.

Study-level points and caveats: Diversity figures derived from one million T cells were judged to underestimate the true value.

Sample: blood. This TCR derives from a human donor in good health. The genes are TRBV7-2 and TRBJ2-3; 7 nucleotides align to TRBD1. The CDR3 region is CASSLGQGPTDTQYF. For the CDR3, the DNA is TGTGCCAGCAGCTTAGGACAGGGTCCCACAGATACGCAGTATTTT.